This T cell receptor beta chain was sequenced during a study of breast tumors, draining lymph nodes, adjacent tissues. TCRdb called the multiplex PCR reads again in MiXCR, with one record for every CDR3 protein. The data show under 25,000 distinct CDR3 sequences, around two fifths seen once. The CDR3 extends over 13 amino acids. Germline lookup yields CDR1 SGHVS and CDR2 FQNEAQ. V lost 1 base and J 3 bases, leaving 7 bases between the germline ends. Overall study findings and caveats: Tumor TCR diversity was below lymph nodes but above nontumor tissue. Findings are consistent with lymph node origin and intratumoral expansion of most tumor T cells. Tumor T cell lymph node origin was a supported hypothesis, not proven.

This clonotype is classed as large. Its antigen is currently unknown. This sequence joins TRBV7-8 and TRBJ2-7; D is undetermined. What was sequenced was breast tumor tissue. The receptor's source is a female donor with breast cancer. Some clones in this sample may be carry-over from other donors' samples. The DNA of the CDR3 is TGTGCCAGCAGCTTAGGGCCGGGCTACGAGCAGTACTTC. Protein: CASSLGPGYEQYF.